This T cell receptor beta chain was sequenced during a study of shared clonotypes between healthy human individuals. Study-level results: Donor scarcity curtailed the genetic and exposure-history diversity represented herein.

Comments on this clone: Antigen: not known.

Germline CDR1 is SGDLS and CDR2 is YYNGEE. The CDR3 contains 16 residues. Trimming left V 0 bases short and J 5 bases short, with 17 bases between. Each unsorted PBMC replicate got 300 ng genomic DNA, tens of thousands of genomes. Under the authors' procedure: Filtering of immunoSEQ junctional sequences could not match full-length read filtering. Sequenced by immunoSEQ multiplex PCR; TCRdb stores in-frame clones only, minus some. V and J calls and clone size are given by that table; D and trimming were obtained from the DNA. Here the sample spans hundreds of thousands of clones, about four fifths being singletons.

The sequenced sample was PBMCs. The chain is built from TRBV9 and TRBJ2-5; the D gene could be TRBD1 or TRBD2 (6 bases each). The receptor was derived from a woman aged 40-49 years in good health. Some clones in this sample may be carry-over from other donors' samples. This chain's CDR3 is CASSVVPGAGGETQYF. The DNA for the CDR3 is TGTGCCAGCAGCGTAGTCCCGGGGGCGGGTGGGGAGACCCAGTACTTC.